Described below is a single TCR beta chain sequence and its context. The antigen is unknown. A clone one base away is much larger, so this may be a read error. J was trimmed by 5 bases and V by 5 bases; bases with no gene match: 6. The CDR3 length is 13 residues. Germline CDR1 reads SGHNT; CDR2 reads YYREEE (reference sequence). This record belongs to a study of human T cells and chemical hapten exposure. TCRdb ran MiXCR on the RACE reads and lists one entry per CDR3 protein. In the table there are approximately 60,000 distinct CDR3 sequences, 11% of which are singletons. The sample's time point: pre-sensitization, week 0. The sample's treatment: therapeutic diphenylcyclopropenone sensitization with weekly scalp DPC. Points from the study as a whole: After DPC sensitization, TCRs above 1 in 1000 frequency showed no change. More PT1 expanded TCRs went with higher patch test scores.

This receptor was obtained from a woman in her forties with alopecia areata. Some clones in this sample may be carry-over from other donors' samples. V gene TRBV5-4 combines with J gene TRBJ2-7; TRBD1 aligns across 8 bases. The sample in question was whole blood, obtained in connection with sensitization to the hapten diphenylcyclopropenone (DPC). CDR3 in amino acids: CASSRDRQNEQYF. CDR3 DNA: TGTGCCAGCAGTCGGGACAGGCAGAACGAGCAGTACTTC.